What follows are 20 T cell receptor beta chains derived from one specimen sequenced in a study of CD8 T cells in ankylosing spondylitis. MiXCR, applied by TCRdb to the 5' RACE reads, yields one record per CDR3 protein. The profile shows some 350,000 distinct CDR3 sequences, roughly 14% of them singletons. The sequencing input was blood, either unsorted or a sorted T cell fraction (not recorded which). The receptors here all came from a male donor with ankylosing spondylitis or in good health (not recorded which).

The chain employs TRBV29-1 and TRBJ1-5; D gene uncertain. The CDR3 is made up of 13 amino acids. Trimming removed 6 bases from V and 3 bases from J, with 12 bases in between. The germline CDR1 and CDR2 sequences are SQVTM and ANQGSEA. CDR3 DNA sequence: TGCAGCGTCCTTCTGTCCGCCAATCAGCCCCAGCATTTT. It yields the protein CSVLLSANQPQHF.

There are a few counts of this clonotype. The chain couples TRBV12-3 or TRBV12-4 to TRBJ2-1, with TRBD2 matching over 7 bases. The CDR3 totals 19 residues. The ends lost 3 bases at V and 0 bases at J; junction bases unmatched: 14. CDR3 sequence: CASSFSPFSWTSSYNEQFF. In DNA form, the CDR3 reads TGTGCCAGCAGTTTTTCCCCCTTCTCCTGGACTAGCTCCTACAATGAGCAGTTCTTC.

This clonotype showed up just a few times. This chain joins TRBV7-8 and TRBJ2-7, with D uncertain. V was pared by 1 base and J by 0 bases, with 13 bases between. This CDR3 has 16 residues. Germline V lookup: CDR1 SGHVS, CDR2 FQNEAQ. DNA of the CDR3: TGTGCCAGCAGCTTAGTGGCAGCCATATACTCCTACGAGCAGTACTTC. It translates to CASSLVAAIYSYEQYF.

The table lists this clonotype with a few counts. This chain joins TRBV10-3 and TRBJ2-5, with 8 bases aligning to TRBD1. The V gene end was trimmed by 6 bases and the J gene end by 3 bases; junction bases not matched to a gene: 3. This CDR3 contains 13 residues. Germline V gene lookup returns CDR1 ENHRY and CDR2 SYGVKD. CDR3 loop: CAIRKTGEETQYF. The DNA of the CDR3 is TGTGCCATCAGGAAGACAGGGGAAGAGACCCAGTACTTC.

This clonotype has more than one count but fewer than ten. The rearrangement links TRBV7-9 to TRBJ1-3; no reliable D call. V lost 4 bases to trimming and J lost 8 bases, with 18 bases between them. The V gene's germline CDR1 is SEHNR and CDR2 FQNEAQ (reference sequence). This CDR3 comprises 15 residues. The CDR3 is CASSSAPAVRDTIYF. The CDR3 DNA follows: TGTGCCAGCAGCTCGGCCCCAGCGGTGAGGGACACCATATATTTT.

The rearrangement uses TRBV10-3 and TRBJ2-7, with D maybe TRBD2 (6 bases). The CDR3 consists of 14 residues. Deletions cut 5 bases from V and 6 bases from J, with 17 bases between. Germline V gene sequence: CDR1 ENHRY, CDR2 SYGVKD. Here the CDR3 reads CAISLRDGGREQYF. CDR3 in DNA: TGTGCCATCAGTCTCCGAGACGGGGGACGCGAGCAGTACTTC.

This chain links TRBV4-1 with TRBJ2-1; a possible D gene is TRBD2 (6 bases). CDR1 is MGHRA, CDR2 YSYEKL, per germline. The CDR3 runs to 16 residues. Trimming shortened V by 2 bases and J by 5 bases, and 16 bases separated the two germline ends. The CDR3 spells CASSQLGLKNDNEQFF. CDR3 sequence (DNA): TGCGCCAGCAGCCAACTCGGACTAAAAAACGACAATGAGCAGTTCTTC.

The table lists this clonotype with a few counts. The chain is built from TRBV20-1 and TRBJ2-3, with D perhaps matching TRBD2 (6 bases). CDR1 is DFQATT, CDR2 SNEGSKA, per germline (reference sequence). The V end was cut by 3 bases, the J end by 2 bases, with 15 bases between. The CDR3 runs 15 residues. The CDR3 reads CSARRGVSNTDTQYF. The CDR3, as DNA: TGCAGTGCTAGGCGCGGGGTCTCGAACACAGATACGCAGTATTTT.

CDR3 amino acids: CTCSLGGRRRPDTGELFF. The DNA for the CDR3 is TGTACCTGCAGTTTAGGGGGGAGGAGGAGGCCGGACACCGGGGAGCTGTTTTTT. The chain joins TRBV12-3 or TRBV12-4 to TRBJ2-2; D assignment may be TRBD1 or TRBD2 (6 bases each). The length of the CDR3 is 18 residues.

This clonotype was seen a handful of times. This rearrangement joins TRBV5-1 to TRBJ2-2, with 7 bases aligning to TRBD1. This CDR3 has 16 amino acids. Germline V lookup: CDR1 SGHRS, CDR2 YFSETQ. The junction had 6 bases not matched to a gene; V was cut back by 0 bases and J by 4 bases. CDR3 DNA sequence: TGCGCCAGCAGCTTGGGGACAGGATCTTTCACCGGGGAGCTGTTTTTT. Protein sequence: CASSLGTGSFTGELFF.

This clonotype came up once. The rearrangement links TRBV30 to TRBJ2-5; D gene unclear. Germline CDR1 reads GTSNPN; CDR2 reads SVGIG (reference sequence). The germline V and J ends were trimmed by 3 bases and 2 bases, with 13 bases remaining between them. This CDR3 comprises 14 residues. The CDR3 DNA follows: TGTGCCTGGAGCGGCTCTCGGGCGCAAGAGACCCAGTACTTC. Amino acids: CAWSGSRAQETQYF.

This clonotype has just a few counts. This sequence joins TRBV6-5 and TRBJ1-5, with D possibly TRBD1 on 5 matching bases. Trimming took 6 bases from V and 7 from J, leaving 10 bases between them. CDR1 is MNHEY and CDR2 is SVGAGI in the germline V gene. The length of the CDR3 is 12 residues. DNA for the CDR3: TGTGCCAGCAGGACAGTGAACCAGCCCCAGCATTTT. Its translation: CASRTVNQPQHF.

The chain has TRBV11-2 and TRBJ2-3, with TRBD2 matching over 8 bases. Germline V gene data show CDR1 as SGHAT and CDR2 as FQNNGV. The CDR3 sequence is 16 residues long. Trimming took 1 base from V and 2 from J; bases not matched to a gene: 5. CDR3 DNA sequence: TGTGCCAGCAGCTTAGTTCCGGGAGGGGCCACAGATACGCAGTATTTT. This sequence encodes CASSLVPGGATDTQYF.

This clonotype was counted only a few times. The chain is built from TRBV6-1 and TRBJ2-7; D perhaps matches TRBD2 (6 bases). This CDR3 contains 16 residues. Trimming shortened V by 6 bases and J by 4 bases, and 22 bases separated the two germline ends. Germline V CDR1 and CDR2: MNHNS, SASEGT. CDR3 nucleotide sequence: TGTGCCAGCAGCAGGAGGGTGGGGACTCTAGCTTACGAGCAGTACTTC. Its protein product is CASSRRVGTLAYEQYF.

This clonotype came up a few times. This chain connects TRBV10-2 to TRBJ1-4; tentatively, D is TRBD1 (5 bases). V dropped 1 base and J dropped 10 bases, with 13 bases sitting between them. The CDR3 is 14 amino acids. CDR1 and CDR2 (germline): WSHSY, SAAADI. CDR3 nucleotide sequence: TGCGCCAGCAGTGAGTTTGGGGGGGGAGCAAAACTGTTTTTT. Amino acid sequence: CASSEFGGGAKLFF.

This clonotype came up a few times. The chain is built from TRBV18 and TRBJ1-2; perhaps TRBD1 as D (5 bases). This CDR3 has 14 residues. V shed 4 bases and J shed 3 bases, with 12 bases lying between them. Germline V CDR1 and CDR2: KGHSH, LQKENI. The CDR3 DNA follows: TGTGCCAGCTCACGTTCCGGGACTGACTATGGCTACACCTTC. Translated: CASSRSGTDYGYTF.

The V call is TRBV18, the J call TRBJ2-1; D is possibly TRBD2 (5 bases). With 3 bases removed from V and 4 bases from J, the gap between germline ends came to 13 bases. There are 15 residues in the CDR3. Looked up from germline, CDR1 is KGHSH and CDR2 is LQKENI. CDR3 bases: TGTGCCAGCTCACCGGGAGACGGCGTATACAATGAGCAGTTCTTC. Protein sequence: CASSPGDGVYNEQFF.

This clonotype was observed a few times. The chain couples TRBV19 to TRBJ1-5; tentatively, D is TRBD1 (5 bases). The V end was cut by 4 bases, the J end by 5 bases, with 9 bases between. Per the germline V gene, CDR1 is LNHDA and CDR2 is SQIVND (reference sequence). The CDR3 sequence is 13 residues long. CDR3 residues: CASSTGSYQPQHF. In DNA form, the CDR3 reads TGTGCCAGTAGTACAGGGAGCTATCAGCCCCAGCATTTT.

The genes are TRBV11-3 and TRBJ2-7; D not resolved. The CDR3 totals 15 residues. Trimming took 0 bases from V and 4 from J, leaving 13 bases between them. Per germline, CDR1 SGHNT and CDR2 YENEEA. The CDR3 loop is CASSLDRNKAYEQYF. The DNA of the CDR3 is TGTGCCAGCAGCTTAGATCGGAACAAGGCATACGAGCAGTACTTC.

This clonotype has only a few counts. The rearrangement uses TRBV20-1 and TRBJ2-1; 9 nucleotides match TRBD1. V trimming: 3 bases; J trimming: 3 bases; junction bases outside the gene matches: 9. CDR3 length: 16 residues. Germline V CDR1 and CDR2: DFQATT, SNEGSKA (reference sequence). The CDR3 is CSASRPDRGLYNEQFF. CDR3 bases: TGCAGTGCTAGCCGACCGGACAGGGGCCTCTACAATGAGCAGTTCTTC.